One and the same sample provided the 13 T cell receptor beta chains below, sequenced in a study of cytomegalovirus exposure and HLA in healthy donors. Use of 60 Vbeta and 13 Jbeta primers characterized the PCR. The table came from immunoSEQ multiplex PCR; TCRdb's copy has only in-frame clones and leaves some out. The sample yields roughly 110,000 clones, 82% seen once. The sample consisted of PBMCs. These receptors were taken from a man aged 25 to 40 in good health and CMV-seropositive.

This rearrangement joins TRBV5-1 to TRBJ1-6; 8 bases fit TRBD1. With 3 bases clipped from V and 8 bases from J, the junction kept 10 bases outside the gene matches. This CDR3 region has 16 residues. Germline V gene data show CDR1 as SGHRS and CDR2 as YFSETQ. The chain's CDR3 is CASSSAPQGEHSPLHF. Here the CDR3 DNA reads TGCGCCAGCAGCTCTGCTCCACAGGGGGAGCATTCACCCCTCCACTTT.

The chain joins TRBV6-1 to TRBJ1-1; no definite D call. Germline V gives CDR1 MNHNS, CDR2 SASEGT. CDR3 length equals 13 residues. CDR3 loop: CRPFGDLNTEAFF. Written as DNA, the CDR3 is TGTCGACCATTCGGGGATTTGAACACTGAAGCTTTCTTT.

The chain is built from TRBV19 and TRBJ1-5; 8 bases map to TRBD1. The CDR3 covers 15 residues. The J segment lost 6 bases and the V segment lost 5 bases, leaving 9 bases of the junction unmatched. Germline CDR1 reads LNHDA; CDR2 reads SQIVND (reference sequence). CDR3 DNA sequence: TGTGCCAGTAGTCCTGGACAGGGAACGGCTCAGCCCCAGCATTTT. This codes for CASSPGQGTAQPQHF.

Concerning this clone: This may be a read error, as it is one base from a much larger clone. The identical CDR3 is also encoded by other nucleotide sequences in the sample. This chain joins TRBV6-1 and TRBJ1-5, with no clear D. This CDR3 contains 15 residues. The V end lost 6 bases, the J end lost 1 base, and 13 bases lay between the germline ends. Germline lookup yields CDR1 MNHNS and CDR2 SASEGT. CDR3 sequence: CASSDGPGSNQPQHF. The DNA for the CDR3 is TGTGCCAGCAGCGATGGCCCGGGGAGCAATCAGCCCCAGCATTTT.

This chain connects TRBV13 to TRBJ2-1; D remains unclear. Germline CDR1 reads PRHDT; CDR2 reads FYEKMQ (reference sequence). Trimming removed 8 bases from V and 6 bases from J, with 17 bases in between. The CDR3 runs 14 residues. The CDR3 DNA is TGTGCCAGCGCAAAGCAGGCTTGGGTCAATGAGCAGTTCTTC. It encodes CASAKQAWVNEQFF.

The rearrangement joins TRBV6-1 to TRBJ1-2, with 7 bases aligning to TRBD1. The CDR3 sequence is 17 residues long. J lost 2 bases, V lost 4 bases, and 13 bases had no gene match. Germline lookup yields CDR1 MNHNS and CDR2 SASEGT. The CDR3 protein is CASSVHRGVKLNYGYTF. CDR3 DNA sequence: TGTGCCAGCAGTGTGCACAGGGGTGTTAAGCTAAACTATGGCTACACCTTC.

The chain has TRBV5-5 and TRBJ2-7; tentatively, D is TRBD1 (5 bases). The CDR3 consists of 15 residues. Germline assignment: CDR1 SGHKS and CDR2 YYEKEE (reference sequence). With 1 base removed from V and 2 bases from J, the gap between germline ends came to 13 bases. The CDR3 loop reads CASSLSGLLTYEQYF. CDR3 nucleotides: TGTGCCAGCAGCTTGTCAGGGCTACTAACCTACGAGCAGTACTTC.

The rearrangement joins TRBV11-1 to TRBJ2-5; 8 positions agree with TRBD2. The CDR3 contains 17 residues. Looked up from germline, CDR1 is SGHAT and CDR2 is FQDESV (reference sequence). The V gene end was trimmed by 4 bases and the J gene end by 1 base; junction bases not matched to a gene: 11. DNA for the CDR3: TGTGCCAGCAGCTCCCCGGGTAGCGGGGCCTTCCAAGAGACCCAGTACTTC. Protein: CASSSPGSGAFQETQYF.

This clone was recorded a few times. DNA for the CDR3: TGTGCCAGCTCGCCTGAGACAGGGGGCACTTCACCCCTCCACTTT. Protein: CASSPETGGTSPLHF. This rearrangement joins TRBV18 to TRBJ1-6; 10 bases map to TRBD1. From germline, CDR1 is KGHSH and CDR2 LQKENI. V lost 6 bases and J lost 9; bases outside the gene matches: 8. The length of the CDR3 is 15 residues.

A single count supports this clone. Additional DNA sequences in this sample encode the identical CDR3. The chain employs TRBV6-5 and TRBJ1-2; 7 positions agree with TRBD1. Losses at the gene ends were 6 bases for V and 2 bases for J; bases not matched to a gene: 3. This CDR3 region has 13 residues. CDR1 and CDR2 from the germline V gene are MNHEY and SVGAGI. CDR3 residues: CASRLGQNYGYTF. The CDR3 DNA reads TGTGCCAGCAGACTGGGACAGAACTATGGCTACACCTTC.

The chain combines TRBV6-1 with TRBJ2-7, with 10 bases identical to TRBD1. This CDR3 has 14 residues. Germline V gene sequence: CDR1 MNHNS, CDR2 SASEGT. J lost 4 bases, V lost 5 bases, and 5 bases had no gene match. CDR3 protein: CASSPGTGVYEQYF. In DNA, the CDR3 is TGTGCCAGCAGTCCCGGGACAGGGGTTTACGAGCAGTACTTC.

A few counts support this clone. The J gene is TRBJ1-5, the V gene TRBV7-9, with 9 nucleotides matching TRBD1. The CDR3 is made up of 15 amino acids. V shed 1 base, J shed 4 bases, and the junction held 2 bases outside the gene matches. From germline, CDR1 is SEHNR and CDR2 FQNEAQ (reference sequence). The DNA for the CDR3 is TGTGCCAGCAGCTTAGAGGACAGGGGAAATCAGCCCCAGCATTTT. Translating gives CASSLEDRGNQPQHF.

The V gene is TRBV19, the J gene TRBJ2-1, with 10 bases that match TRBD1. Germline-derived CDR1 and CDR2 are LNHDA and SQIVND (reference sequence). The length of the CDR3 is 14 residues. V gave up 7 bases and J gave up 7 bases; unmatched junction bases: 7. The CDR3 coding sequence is TGTGCCAGTACCGAGACAGGGGGCTGGAATGAGCAGTTCTTC. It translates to CASTETGGWNEQFF.